Below are 12 T cell receptor beta chains sequenced from a single sample in a study of control samples from healthy donors and cancer patients. The repertoire was sequenced with immunoSEQ multiplex PCR; TCRdb's copy has only in-frame clones and lacks some. The table shows approximately 40,000 clones, with more than 70% occurring only once. The sequenced sample was PBMCs. The source is a woman aged 55-70 years with lung cancer.

This clone was seen a few times. This sequence joins TRBV6-2 or TRBV6-3 and TRBJ1-3; D is unresolved. The V gene lost 4 bases and the J gene lost 4 bases, with 5 bases spanning the gap. Germline values: CDR1 MNHEY, CDR2 SVGEGT. The CDR3 runs 12 residues. The CDR3 DNA reads TGTGCCAGCAGTTTCTCCGGAAACACCATATATTTT. It is translated as CASSFSGNTIYF.

This chain connects TRBV6-1 to TRBJ1-3; D is undetermined. CDR3 size: 14 residues. V was clipped by 2 bases and J by 4 bases, with 9 bases between them. Germline V gene sequence: CDR1 MNHNS, CDR2 SASEGT. CDR3 protein: CASSEQRSGNTIYF. CDR3 sequence (DNA): TGTGCCAGCAGTGAACAAAGGTCCGGAAACACCATATATTTT.

The rearrangement uses TRBV6-5 and TRBJ2-7; D is unresolved. This CDR3 region has 13 residues. The V end lost 8 bases, the J end lost 3 bases, and 14 bases lay between the germline ends. The germline gives CDR1 MNHEY, CDR2 SVGAGI. CDR3 coding DNA: TGTGCCAGCTCCCCGACTTTGCGCTACGAGCAGTACTTC. Translation gives CASSPTLRYEQYF.

The chain recombines TRBV9 with TRBJ2-1, with no clear D. Trimming removed 3 bases at V and 7 bases at J, with 11 bases between. The CDR3 sequence is 13 residues long. The germline CDR1 and CDR2 sequences are SGDLS and YYNGEE. CDR3 sequence reads: CASSGGLANEQFF. The CDR3 bases are TGTGCCAGCAGCGGAGGCCTGGCGAATGAGCAGTTCTTC.

DNA of the CDR3: TGTGCCAGCAGTTCTCGTTTGGGGCAGTTCTTC. It is translated as CASSSRLGQFF. The gene calls are TRBV12-3 or TRBV12-4 and TRBJ2-1; D not resolved. The CDR3 runs 11 residues. Deletions cut 4 bases from V and 12 bases from J, with 10 bases between.

The chain is built from TRBV11-1 and TRBJ1-4; D unresolved. The CDR3 is made up of 14 amino acids. From germline, CDR1 is SGHAT and CDR2 FQDESV (reference sequence). V was clipped by 8 bases and J by 3 bases, with 13 bases between them. The CDR3 reads CASSADGANEKLFF. The DNA of the CDR3 is TGTGCCAGCTCGGCCGATGGAGCTAATGAAAAACTGTTTTTT.

This clone has more than one count but fewer than ten. The gene calls are TRBV4-2 and TRBJ1-3, with D tentatively TRBD1 (5 bases). The CDR3 is 16 residues long. V dropped 4 bases and J dropped 0 bases, with 13 bases sitting between them. The germline V gene has CDR1 LGHNA and CDR2 YNFKEQ. The CDR3 nucleotides read TGTGCCAGCAGCCCAGATAGTGACAGCTCTGGAAACACCATATATTTT. This codes for CASSPDSDSSGNTIYF.

The table lists this clone with a count of one. The rearrangement uses TRBV19 and TRBJ1-1; D is possibly TRBD1 (5 bases). Germline loops: CDR1 LNHDA, CDR2 SQIVND (reference sequence). This CDR3 spans 13 amino acids. The V gene lost 10 bases and the J gene lost 0 bases, with 12 bases spanning the gap. The CDR3 loop reads CATTDSLNTEAFF. For the CDR3, the DNA is TGTGCCACAACAGACAGCTTGAACACTGAAGCTTTCTTT.

This clone was seen only once. V and J are TRBV12-3 or TRBV12-4 and TRBJ1-2; 7 nucleotides align to TRBD1. Trimming cost V 3 bases and J 3 bases; bases outside gene matches: 1. The CDR3 loop spans 13 amino acids. The CDR3 is CASSFGTDYGYTF. For the CDR3, the DNA is TGTGCCAGCAGTTTCGGGACAGACTATGGCTACACCTTC.

As regards this clone: In the same sample, other DNA sequences code for this CDR3. This rearrangement joins TRBV5-1 to TRBJ1-2; TRBD1 aligns across 7 bases. The germline V gene has CDR1 SGHRS and CDR2 YFSETQ. The CDR3 consists of 13 residues. The V and J ends lost 4 bases and 7 bases, in that order; junction bases with no gene match: 7. CDR3 amino acids: CASSLGQEPGYTF. The CDR3 region has the DNA TGCGCCAGCAGCCTTGGACAGGAGCCTGGCTACACCTTC.

The CDR3: CASSLGQGGETQYF. DNA for the CDR3: TGTGCCAGCAGCTTGGGACAGGGAGGAGAGACCCAGTACTTC. V gene TRBV11-1 combines with J gene TRBJ2-5, with TRBD1 identical over 9 bases. This CDR3 contains 14 residues. Germline CDR1 is SGHAT and CDR2 is FQDESV (reference sequence). Trimming at V came to 3 bases and at J to 4 bases, leaving 3 bases not matched to a gene.

This chain links TRBV29-1 with TRBJ1-5, with D perhaps matching TRBD1 (5 bases). CDR1 and CDR2 from the germline V gene are SQVTM and ANQGSEA. Trimming shortened V by 7 bases and J by 3 bases, and 13 bases separated the two germline ends. This CDR3 comprises 13 residues. CDR3 bases: TGCAGCGCCATGGGGGGACCCAATCAGCCCCAGCATTTT. Its protein is CSAMGGPNQPQHF.